The rows below give T cell receptor beta chains drawn from one sample of a study of T cell responses to AZD1222 COVID-19 vaccine. Produced via immunoSEQ multiplex PCR; TCRdb's table is partial and in-frame only. The table includes some 75,000 clones, about 88% detected once. This specimen was peripheral blood, taken on day 0 of AZD1222 vaccination. These receptors originate from an adult in good health. CDR3s include the opening cysteine and the closing phenylalanine or tryptophan. The D gene is left open where the match is weak. Some rows have no size entry. The others give once, few or many, or a class for an expanded clone.

j_call | clone_size | v_call | d_call | cdr3_nt | cdr3_aa
TRBJ1-2 | once | TRBV27 | - | TGTGCCAGCAGTTTATCCCCAGGAATGGGTTATGGCTACACCTTC | CASSLSPGMGYGYTF
TRBJ2-1 | - | TRBV5-1 | - | TGCGCCAGCAGCCTGGCGGGGGCGAGCTCCTACAATGAGCAGTTCTTC | CASSLAGASSYNEQFF
TRBJ2-5 | once | TRBV3-1/TRBV3-2 | TRBD2 | TGTGCCAGCAGCCCGGGACTAGCGGGGGCCGCGGAGACCCAGTACTTC | CASSPGLAGAAETQYF
TRBJ1-1 | - | TRBV2 | - | TGTGCCAGCAGATTATCCCCCGGGAACACTGAAGCTTTCTTT | CASRLSPGNTEAFF
TRBJ1-1 | few | TRBV7-9 | - | TGTGCCAGCAGCTACCCCCGGCGGGGTCATGCAAACACTGAAGCTTTCTTT | CASSYPRRGHANTEAFF
TRBJ2-7 | - | TRBV7-6 | - | TGTGCCAGCAGCCCCAATCCGGACAGCCAGAGGGTTTACGAGCAGTACTTC | CASSPNPDSQRVYEQYF
TRBJ2-3 | - | TRBV11-2 | - | TGTGCCAGCAGCTTAACCTACACAGATACGCAGTATTTT | CASSLTYTDTQYF
TRBJ1-1 | - | TRBV5-6 | TRBD1 | TGTGCCAGCGTCTACGGACAGGGGCAGGAAGCTTTCTTT | CASVYGQGQEAFF
TRBJ1-5 | - | TRBV19 | TRBD1 | TGTGCCACCCGGGACAGGAGAGGTCAGCCCCAGCATTTT | CATRDRRGQPQHF
TRBJ2-5 | once | TRBV4-1 | TRBD1 | TGCGCCAGCAGCTCAGTCCTGGACAGGACGGAGACCCAGTACTTC | CASSSVLDRTETQYF
TRBJ1-1 | - | TRBV5-4 | - | TGTGCCAGCAGCCCCGGGGCAACCACCAAGAACACTGAAGCTTTCTTT | CASSPGATTKNTEAFF
TRBJ1-5 | few | TRBV6-5 | - | TGTGCCAGCAGTCCCGATTTGGCGGACCAGCCCCAGCATTTT | CASSPDLADQPQHF
TRBJ2-2 | - | TRBV3-1/TRBV3-2 | TRBD2 | TGTGCCAGCAGCGAACCTCCGGGACATCAGACTAGCGGGAGCCCCGGGGAGCTGTTTTTT | CASSEPPGHQTSGSPGELFF
TRBJ1-1 | - | TRBV18 | TRBD1 | TGTGCCAGCTCAAAAGATTCCCGGGACAGGGCTGCTTTCTTT | CASSKDSRDRAAFF
TRBJ1-4 | - | TRBV24-1 | - | TGTGCCACCAGTGGCCCTGGAAATGAAAAACTGTTTTTT | CATSGPGNEKLFF
TRBJ1-1 | - | TRBV28 | TRBD1 | TGTGCCAGCCCGGGACAGGGAGGAAGGGACACTGAAGCTTTCTTT | CASPGQGGRDTEAFF
TRBJ2-1 | - | TRBV11-2 | TRBD2 | TGTGCCAGCAGCTTACGTGGTAGCGGGTACTACAATGAGCAGTTCTTC | CASSLRGSGYYNEQFF
TRBJ1-2 | - | TRBV28 | - | TGTGCCAGCAGTTTACAGTCAGGGAGTAGAGCCTATGGCTACACCTTC | CASSLQSGSRAYGYTF
TRBJ1-4 | - | TRBV28 | - | TGTGCCAGCAGTTTAGGGGGGTCTGAAAAACTGTTTTTT | CASSLGGSEKLFF
TRBJ2-3 | - | TRBV7-9 | TRBD1 | TGTGCCAGCAGCTATTCGGGGACAGGGACGGATACGCAGTATTTT | CASSYSGTGTDTQYF
TRBJ2-1 | once | TRBV11-2 | TRBD2 | TGTGCCAGCAGCCCCAGTAGCGGGAGGGCCCATGAGCAGTTCTTC | CASSPSSGRAHEQFF
TRBJ2-7 | - | TRBV15 | TRBD1 | TGTGCCACCAGCATGGGACAGGGATCCTACGAGCAGTACTTC | CATSMGQGSYEQYF
TRBJ2-7 | - | TRBV11-3 | TRBD2 | TGTGCCAGCAGTAGACCCGATGGGACTAGCGGGAGGTACGAGCAGTACTTC | CASSRPDGTSGRYEQYF
TRBJ1-6 | - | TRBV2 | - | TGTGCCAGCAGTGAAGGATACAATTCACCCCTCCACTTT | CASSEGYNSPLHF
TRBJ2-2 | - | TRBV7-7 | TRBD2 | TGTGCTAGCAGCCCGGTAGCGGGAGCGAACACCGGGGAGCTGTTTTTT | CASSPVAGANTGELFF
TRBJ2-5 | - | TRBV28 | TRBD2 | TGTGCCAGCACGCCAACGAGGCGAGCGGGAGGAAGGGAGACCCAGTACTTC | CASTPTRRAGGRETQYF
TRBJ2-3 | - | TRBV11-2 | TRBD1 | TGTGCCAGCAGCTTAGGTCTCGGACAGGGGTCAGATACGCAGTATTTT | CASSLGLGQGSDTQYF
TRBJ1-6 | - | TRBV28 | TRBD1 | TGTGCCAGCGGGGACAGGGCGCATAATTCACCCCTCCACTTT | CASGDRAHNSPLHF
TRBJ2-5 | - | TRBV7-8 | - | TGTGCCAGCAGCCGAATCCAAGAGACCCAGTACTTC | CASSRIQETQYF
TRBJ1-6 | few | TRBV3-1/TRBV3-2 | - | TGTGCCAGCAGCCAAGCCCAGGGAATCGTTCGTTCACCCCTCCACTTT | CASSQAQGIVRSPLHF
TRBJ2-5 | - | TRBV4-2 | - | TGTGCCAGCAGCCAAGATGGTGTTGTTGGGGAGACCCAGTACTTC | CASSQDGVVGETQYF
TRBJ2-7 | once | TRBV28 | - | TGTGCCAGCAGTTCCTCCGGGGGCGGGAGTGGCTACGAGCAGTACTTC | CASSSSGGGSGYEQYF
TRBJ1-2 | - | TRBV6-5 | - | TGTGCCAGCACCCCGGACGGAGGTAGGGGCTACACCTTC | CASTPDGGRGYTF
TRBJ1-1 | - | TRBV3-1/TRBV3-2 | - | TGTGCCAGCAGCCAAGAAGGAGCGGGGGCGACAGGAGTGCCTTTCTTT | CASSQEGAGATGVPFF
TRBJ1-4 | - | TRBV5-1 | - | TGCGCCAGCAGCTTGGAGCCTAGGGAGGATGAAAAACTGTTTTTT | CASSLEPREDEKLFF
TRBJ1-6 | - | TRBV5-1 | TRBD1 | TGCGCCAGCAGCTTGGGGACAGGGGGCCTGTTTAATTCACCCCTCCACTTT | CASSLGTGGLFNSPLHF
TRBJ2-1 | - | TRBV7-9 | TRBD1 | TGTGCCAGCAGCTTAGGGGACAGTTCCTACAATGAGCAGTTCTTC | CASSLGDSSYNEQFF